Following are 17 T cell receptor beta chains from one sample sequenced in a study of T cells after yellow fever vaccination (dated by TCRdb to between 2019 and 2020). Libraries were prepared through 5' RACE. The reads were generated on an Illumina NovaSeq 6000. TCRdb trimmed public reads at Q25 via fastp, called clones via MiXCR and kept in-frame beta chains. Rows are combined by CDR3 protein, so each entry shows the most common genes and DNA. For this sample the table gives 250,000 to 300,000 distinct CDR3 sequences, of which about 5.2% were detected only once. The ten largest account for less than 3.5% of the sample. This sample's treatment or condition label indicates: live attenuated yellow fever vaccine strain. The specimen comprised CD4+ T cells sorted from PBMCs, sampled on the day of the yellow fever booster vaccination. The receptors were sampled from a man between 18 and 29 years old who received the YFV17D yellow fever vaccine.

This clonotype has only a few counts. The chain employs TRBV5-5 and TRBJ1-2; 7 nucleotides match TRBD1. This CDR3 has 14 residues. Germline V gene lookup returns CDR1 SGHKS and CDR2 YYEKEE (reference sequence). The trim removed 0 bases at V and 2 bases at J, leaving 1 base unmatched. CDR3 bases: TGTGCCAGCAGCTTGGACAGGGGCAACTATGGCTACACCTTC. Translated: CASSLDRGNYGYTF.

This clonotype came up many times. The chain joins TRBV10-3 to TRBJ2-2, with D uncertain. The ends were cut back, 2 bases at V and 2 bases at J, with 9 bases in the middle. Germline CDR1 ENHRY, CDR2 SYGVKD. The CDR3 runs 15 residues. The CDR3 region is CAISEGPLNTGELFF. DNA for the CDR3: TGTGCCATCAGTGAGGGGCCGCTCAACACCGGGGAGCTGTTTTTT.

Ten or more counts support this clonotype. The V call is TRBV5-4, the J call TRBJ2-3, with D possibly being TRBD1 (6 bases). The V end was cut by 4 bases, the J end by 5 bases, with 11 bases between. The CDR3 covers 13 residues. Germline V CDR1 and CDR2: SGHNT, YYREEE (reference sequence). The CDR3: CASSADSRDTQYF. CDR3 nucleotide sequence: TGTGCCAGCAGCGCGGACAGCCGAGATACGCAGTATTTT.

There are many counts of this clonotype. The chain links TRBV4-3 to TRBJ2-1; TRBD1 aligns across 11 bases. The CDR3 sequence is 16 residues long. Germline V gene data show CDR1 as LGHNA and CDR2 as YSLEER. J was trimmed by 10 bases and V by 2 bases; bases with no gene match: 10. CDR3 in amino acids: CASSQQPGQGGREQFF. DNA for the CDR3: TGCGCCAGCAGCCAACAACCGGGACAGGGGGGACGCGAGCAGTTCTTC.

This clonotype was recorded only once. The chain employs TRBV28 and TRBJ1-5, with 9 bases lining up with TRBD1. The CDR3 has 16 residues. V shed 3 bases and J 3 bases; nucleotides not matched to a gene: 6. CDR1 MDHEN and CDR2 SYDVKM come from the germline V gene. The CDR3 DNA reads TGTGCCAGCAGTTTCGGAGGACAGGGGCCCAATCAGCCCCAGCATTTT. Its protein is CASSFGGQGPNQPQHF.

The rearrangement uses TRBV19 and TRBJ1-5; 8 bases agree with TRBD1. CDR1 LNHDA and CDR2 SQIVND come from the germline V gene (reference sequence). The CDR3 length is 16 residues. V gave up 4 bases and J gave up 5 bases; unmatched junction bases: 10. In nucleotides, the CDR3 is TGTGCCAGTAGTAGACAGGGGCCCTTGGGTGATCAGCCCCAGCATTTT. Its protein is CASSRQGPLGDQPQHF. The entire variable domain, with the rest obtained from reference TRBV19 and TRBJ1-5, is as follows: DGGITQSPKYLFRKEGQNVTLSCEQNLNHDAMYWYRQDPGQGLRLIYYSQIVNDFQKGDIAEGYSVSREKKESFPLTVTSAQKNPTAFYLCASSRQGPLGDQPQHFGDGTRLSIL.

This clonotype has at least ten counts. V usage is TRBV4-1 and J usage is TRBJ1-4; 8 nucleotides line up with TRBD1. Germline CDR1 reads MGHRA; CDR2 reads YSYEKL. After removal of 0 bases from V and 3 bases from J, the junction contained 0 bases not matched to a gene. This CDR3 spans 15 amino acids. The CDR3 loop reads CASSQEDRANEKLFF. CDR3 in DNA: TGCGCCAGCAGCCAAGAGGACAGGGCTAATGAAAAACTGTTTTTT.

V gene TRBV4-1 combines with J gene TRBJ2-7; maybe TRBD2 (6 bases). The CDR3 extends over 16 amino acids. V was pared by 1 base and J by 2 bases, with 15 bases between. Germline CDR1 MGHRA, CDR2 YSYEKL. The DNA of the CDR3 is TGCGCCAGCAGCCAAGGGGGCGGGGACGGTCCCTACGAGCAGTACTTC. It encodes CASSQGGGDGPYEQYF.

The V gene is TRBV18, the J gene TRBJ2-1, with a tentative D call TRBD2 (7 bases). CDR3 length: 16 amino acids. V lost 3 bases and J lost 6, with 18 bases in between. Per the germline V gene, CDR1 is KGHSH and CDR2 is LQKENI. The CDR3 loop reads CASSPPSGGEGNEQFF. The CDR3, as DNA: TGTGCCAGCTCACCGCCTTCGGGGGGCGAAGGCAATGAGCAGTTCTTC.

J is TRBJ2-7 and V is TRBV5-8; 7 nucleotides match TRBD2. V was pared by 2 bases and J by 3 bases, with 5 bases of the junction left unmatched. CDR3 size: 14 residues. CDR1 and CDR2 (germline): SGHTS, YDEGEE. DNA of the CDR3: TGTGCCAGCAGCTTTCAGGGCGGGGGCTACGAGCAGTACTTC. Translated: CASSFQGGGYEQYF.

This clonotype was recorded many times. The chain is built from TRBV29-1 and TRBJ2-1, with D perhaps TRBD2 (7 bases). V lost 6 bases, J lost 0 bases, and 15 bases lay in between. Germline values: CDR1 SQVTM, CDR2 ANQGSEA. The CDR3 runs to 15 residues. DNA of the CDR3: TGCAGCGTGACGGGGGGCCTCAGCTCCTACAATGAGCAGTTCTTC. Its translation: CSVTGGLSSYNEQFF.

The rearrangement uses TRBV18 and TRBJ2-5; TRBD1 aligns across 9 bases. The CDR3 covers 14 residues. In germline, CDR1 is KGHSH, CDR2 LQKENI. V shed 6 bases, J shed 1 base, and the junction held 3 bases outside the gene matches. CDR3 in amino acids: CASSRDRVQETQYF. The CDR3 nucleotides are TGTGCCAGCTCCCGGGACAGGGTCCAAGAGACCCAGTACTTC. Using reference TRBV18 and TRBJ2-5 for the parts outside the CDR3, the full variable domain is NAGVMQNPRHLVRRRGQEARLRCSPMKGHSHVYWYRQLPEEGLKFMVYLQKENIIDESGMPKERFSAEFPKEGPSILRIQQVVRGDSAAYFCASSRDRVQETQYFGPGTRLLVL.

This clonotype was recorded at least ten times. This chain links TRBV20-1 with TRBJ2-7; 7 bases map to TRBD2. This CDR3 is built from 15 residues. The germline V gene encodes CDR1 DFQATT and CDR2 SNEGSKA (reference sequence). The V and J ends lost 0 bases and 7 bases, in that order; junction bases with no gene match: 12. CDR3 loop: CSARELAGVLWEQYV. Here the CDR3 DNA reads TGCAGTGCTAGAGAATTGGCGGGAGTCTTGTGGGAGCAGTACGTC.

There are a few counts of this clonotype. CDR3 nucleotides: TGTGCCAGCAGTTTAGTGGGAGTCACTGAAGCTTTCTTT. It encodes CASSLVGVTEAFF. V usage is TRBV28 and J usage is TRBJ1-1; D unclear. Trimming stripped 2 bases from V and 4 bases from J, with 8 bases between. CDR1 and CDR2 (germline): MDHEN, SYDVKM. The CDR3 runs 13 residues.

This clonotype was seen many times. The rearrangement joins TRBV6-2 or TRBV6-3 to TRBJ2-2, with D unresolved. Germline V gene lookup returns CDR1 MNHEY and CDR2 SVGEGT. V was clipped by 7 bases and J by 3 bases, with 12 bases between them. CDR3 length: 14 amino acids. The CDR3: CASMAESDTGELFF. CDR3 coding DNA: TGTGCCAGCATGGCCGAGTCGGACACCGGGGAGCTGTTTTTT.

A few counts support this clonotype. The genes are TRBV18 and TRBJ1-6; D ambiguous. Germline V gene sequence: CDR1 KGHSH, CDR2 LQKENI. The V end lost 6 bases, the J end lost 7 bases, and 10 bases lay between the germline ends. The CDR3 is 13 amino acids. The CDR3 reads CASSREWNSPLHF. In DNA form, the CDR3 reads TGTGCCAGCTCGAGGGAGTGGAATTCACCCCTCCACTTT.

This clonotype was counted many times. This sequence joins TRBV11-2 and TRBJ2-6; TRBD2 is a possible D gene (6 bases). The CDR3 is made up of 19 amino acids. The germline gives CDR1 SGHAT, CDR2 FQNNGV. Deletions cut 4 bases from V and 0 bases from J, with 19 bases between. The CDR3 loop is CASSSPRVIGGSGANVLTF. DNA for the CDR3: TGTGCCAGCAGCTCGCCTAGGGTAATCGGGGGCTCTGGGGCCAACGTCCTGACTTTC. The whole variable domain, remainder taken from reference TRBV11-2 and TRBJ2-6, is EAGVAQSPRYKIIEKRQSVAFWCNPISGHATLYWYQQILGQGPKLLIQFQNNGVVDDSQLPKDRFSAERLKGVDSTLKIQPAKLEDSAVYLCASSSPRVIGGSGANVLTFGAGSRLTVL.